The 15 T cell receptor beta chains below all came from one sample that was sequenced in a study of graft-versus-host responses after intestinal transplantation listed by TCRdb under 2021. Receptors were amplified or captured by the immunoSEQ multiplex PCR assay. Imported from immuneACCESS, the table was reduced by TCRdb to in-frame sequences with V and J called. These copies leave out some clones; in studies compared against another copy, an unresolved V gene accounts for under half, and the cause of the remainder is not known. The sample includes tens of thousands of clones, with roughly 92% observed a single time. The top ten hold approximately 6.3% of the sample. The input for sequencing was bone marrow, taken 700 to 850 days after intestinal transplantation. The receptor source for this set is a human patient who received an intestinal transplant, so some T cells may come from the graft donor.

The chain employs TRBV7-9 and TRBJ2-3; 8 nucleotides match TRBD1. With V trimmed by 8 bases and J by 7 bases, 8 bases remained unmatched. Germline V gene sequence: CDR1 SEHNR, CDR2 FQNEAQ (reference sequence). The CDR3 extends over 13 amino acids. CDR3 in DNA: TGTGCCAGCGGTGACAGGGGCCGAAATACGCAGTATTTT. It yields the protein CASGDRGRNTQYF.

J is TRBJ1-1 and V is TRBV2; D ambiguous. The CDR3 sequence is 12 residues long. V was shortened by 5 bases and J by 2 bases, with 6 bases between the two germline ends. Germline V lookup: CDR1 SNHLY, CDR2 FYNNEI. CDR3 sequence reads: CASSKPNTEAFF. The DNA of the CDR3 is TGTGCCAGCAGTAAACCTAACACTGAAGCTTTCTTT.

The rearrangement joins TRBV6-1 to TRBJ1-5; 7 bases fit TRBD1. From germline, CDR1 is MNHNS and CDR2 SASEGT. Unmatched junction bases numbered 8, after V lost 0 bases and J lost 0 bases. This CDR3 has 18 amino acids. CDR3 sequence reads: CASSEAYQGGNSNQPQHF. CDR3 nucleotide sequence: TGTGCCAGCAGTGAAGCGTATCAGGGGGGGAATAGCAATCAGCCCCAGCATTTT.

The count of this clone is one. CDR3 nucleotides: TGTGCCAGCAGCGGTCCCAATAATTCACCCCTCCACTTT. This sequence encodes CASSGPNNSPLHF. The chain links TRBV6-5 to TRBJ1-6; no firm D call. Trimming took 6 bases from V and 5 from J, leaving 8 bases between them. The CDR3 is made up of 13 amino acids. The germline CDR1 and CDR2 sequences are MNHEY and SVGAGI.

This clone came up once. The chain joins TRBV5-6 to TRBJ2-2, with 8 bases aligning to TRBD2. Germline V CDR1 and CDR2: SGHDT, YYEEEE. This CDR3 contains 16 residues. J lost 2 bases, V lost 5 bases, and 8 bases had no gene match. The CDR3 DNA reads as TGTGCCAGCAGTCCCGTAGCGGGAAGCAACACCGGGGAGCTGTTTTTT. This encodes CASSPVAGSNTGELFF.

The rearrangement joins TRBV6-5 to TRBJ1-2; possibly TRBD1 for D (5 bases). The CDR3 runs 13 residues. Trimming shortened V by 8 bases and J by 8 bases, and 18 bases separated the two germline ends. The germline CDR1 and CDR2 sequences are MNHEY and SVGAGI. CDR3 residues: CASSEGRGPGYTF. In nucleotides, the CDR3 is TGTGCCAGCTCCGAGGGACGCGGCCCGGGCTACACCTTC.

This rearrangement joins TRBV30 to TRBJ2-7; D gene ambiguous. CDR1 is GTSNPN and CDR2 is SVGIG in the germline V gene (reference sequence). The CDR3 length is 15 residues. The germline V and J ends were trimmed by 0 bases and 3 bases, with 15 bases remaining between them. The CDR3 nucleotides read TGTGCCTGGAGTGTACCCGGTTCGACCCTCTACGAGCAGTACTTC. It codes for CAWSVPGSTLYEQYF.

This sequence joins TRBV2 and TRBJ1-1; 9 bases are a match to TRBD1. V trimming: 4 bases; J trimming: 6 bases; junction bases outside the gene matches: 6. This CDR3 spans 14 amino acids. In germline, CDR1 is SNHLY, CDR2 FYNNEI. CDR3 DNA sequence: TGTGCCAGCAGTGGGACAGGGGAATTCGCTGAAGCTTTCTTT. Its protein product is CASSGTGEFAEAFF. Combining the CDR3 with reference TRBV2 and TRBJ1-1 gives the whole variable domain EPEVTQTPSHQVTQMGQEVILRCVPISNHLYFYWYRQILGQKVEFLVSFYNNEISEKSEIFDDQFSVERPDGSNFTLKIRSTKLEDSAMYFCASSGTGEFAEAFFGQGTRLTVV.

V gene TRBV28 combines with J gene TRBJ2-7; perhaps TRBD2 as D (5 bases). V dropped 3 bases and J dropped 6 bases, with 9 bases sitting between them. This CDR3 has 12 amino acids. CDR1 and CDR2 (germline): MDHEN, SYDVKM. The CDR3 region has the DNA TGTGCCAGCAGTTTTTTCGGAGGCGAGCAGTACTTC. It is translated as CASSFFGGEQYF.

V usage is TRBV27 and J usage is TRBJ2-7, with a weak D call TRBD1 (6 bases). Germline V gene data show CDR1 as MNHEY and CDR2 as SMNVEV (reference sequence). V was clipped by 10 bases and J by 1 base, with 11 bases between them. The CDR3 covers 12 residues. CDR3 amino acids: CATWDTSYEQYF. CDR3 nucleotide sequence: TGTGCCACCTGGGACACTTCCTACGAGCAGTACTTC.

CDR3 loop: CASSDRTGPTREKLFF. In DNA form, the CDR3 reads TGTGCCAGCAGTGACAGGACAGGTCCCACCCGGGAAAAACTGTTTTTT. This chain links TRBV6-1 with TRBJ1-4, with TRBD1 identical over 7 bases. This CDR3 has 16 amino acids. Losses at the gene ends were 3 bases for V and 8 bases for J; bases not matched to a gene: 12. Germline V gene lookup returns CDR1 MNHNS and CDR2 SASEGT.

The chain is built from TRBV11-1 and TRBJ2-2; 8 nucleotides line up with TRBD1. Trimming cost V 1 base and J 1 base; bases outside gene matches: 8. Germline V gene data show CDR1 as SGHAT and CDR2 as FQDESV (reference sequence). This CDR3 is 18 amino acids long. This chain's CDR3 is CASSLGRSGTGNTGELFF. In DNA, the CDR3 is TGTGCCAGCAGCTTAGGAAGGTCCGGGACAGGGAACACCGGGGAGCTGTTTTTT. Full variable domain (rest looked up from reference TRBV11-1 and TRBJ2-2): EAEVAQSPRYKITEKSQAVAFWCDPISGHATLYWYRQILGQGPELLVQFQDESVVDDSQLPKDRFSAERLKGVDSTLKIQPAELGDSAMYLCASSLGRSGTGNTGELFFGEGSRLTVL.

The chain links TRBV27 to TRBJ1-4; possibly TRBD1 for D (5 bases). The CDR3 consists of 15 residues. Germline V gene lookup returns CDR1 MNHEY and CDR2 SMNVEV (reference sequence). V was cut by 10 bases and J by 5 bases, with 20 bases left in between. CDR3 sequence reads: CATRPRGNPNEKLFF. CDR3 bases: TGTGCCACCCGACCCCGGGGGAACCCAAATGAAAAACTGTTTTTT.

V gene TRBV29-1 combines with J gene TRBJ2-5; TRBD1 agrees at 8 bases. Germline V gene sequence: CDR1 SQVTM, CDR2 ANQGSEA. Trimming at V came to 6 bases and at J to 1 base, leaving 4 bases not matched to a gene. The CDR3 extends over 13 amino acids. This chain's CDR3 is CSVPGTGQETQYF. The DNA for the CDR3 is TGCAGCGTGCCGGGGACAGGCCAAGAGACCCAGTACTTC.

Written as DNA, the CDR3 is TGTGCCAGCAGCGCCGGAGGGGTCAGGGACGGTCAGCCCCAGCATTTT. Protein: CASSAGGVRDGQPQHF. V usage is TRBV9 and J usage is TRBJ1-5; D is perhaps TRBD1 (5 bases). The germline CDR1 and CDR2 sequences are SGDLS and YYNGEE. V was pared by 3 bases and J by 6 bases, with 19 bases between. The CDR3 has 16 amino acids.